Listed here is a single T cell receptor beta chain. The data derive from a study of T cell changes during pregnancy in multiple sclerosis. Repertoires were generated with immunoSEQ multiplex PCR, while TCRdb's copy carries only in-frame clones and drops some. The data contain 39,000 or so clones, about 91% of them singletons. CDR1 and CDR2 (germline): SNHLY, FYNNEI. This CDR3 is built from 14 residues. With 6 bases clipped from V and 2 bases from J, the junction kept 4 bases outside the gene matches. The chain is built from TRBV2 and TRBJ2-7, with 10 bases fitting TRBD1. The TCR originated in a female donor with multiple sclerosis, enrolled in a pregnancy study. The sequencing used CD8+ T cells from peripheral blood mononuclear cells, collected after pregnancy. The CDR3 region is CASSSGTGAYEQYF. CDR3 DNA: TGTGCCAGCAGCTCCGGGACAGGGGCCTACGAGCAGTACTTC.